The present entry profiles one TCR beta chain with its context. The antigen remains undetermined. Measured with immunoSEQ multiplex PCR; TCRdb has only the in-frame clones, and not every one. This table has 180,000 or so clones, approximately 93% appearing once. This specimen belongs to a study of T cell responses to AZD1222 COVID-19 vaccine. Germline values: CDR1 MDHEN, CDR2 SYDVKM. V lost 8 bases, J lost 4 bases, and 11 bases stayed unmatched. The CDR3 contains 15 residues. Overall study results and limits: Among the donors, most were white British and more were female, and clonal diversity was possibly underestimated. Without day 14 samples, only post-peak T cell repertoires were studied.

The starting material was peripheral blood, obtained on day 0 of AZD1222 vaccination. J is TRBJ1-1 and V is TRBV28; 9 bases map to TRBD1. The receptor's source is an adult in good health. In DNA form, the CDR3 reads TGTGCCAGCGGATTACAGGGGGCGGCTGGCACTGAAGCTTTCTTT. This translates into CASGLQGAAGTEAFF.